Following are 18 T cell receptor beta chains from one sample sequenced in a study of cytomegalovirus exposure and HLA in healthy donors. TCRdb keeps only in-frame clones here, not all; method: immunoSEQ multiplex PCR. The table has about 69,000 clones, 95% to 96% seen once. The material sequenced was PBMCs. Receptors were obtained from a woman aged 18-29 years in good health and CMV-seropositive.

V and J are TRBV10-3 and TRBJ2-7, with a tentative D call TRBD2 (5 bases). Germline V gene lookup returns CDR1 ENHRY and CDR2 SYGVKD. The V gene lost 3 bases and the J gene lost 4 bases, with 10 bases spanning the gap. The CDR3 contains 13 residues. This chain's CDR3 is CAISDGGSYEQYF. The CDR3 coding sequence is TGTGCCATCAGTGATGGAGGCAGTTACGAGCAGTACTTC.

The chain is built from TRBV9 and TRBJ2-1; D is possibly TRBD2 (5 bases). The CDR3 runs 12 residues. CDR1 and CDR2 (germline): SGDLS, YYNGEE. Trimming pared 3 bases from V and 6 bases from J, leaving 7 bases between. CDR3 nucleotide sequence: TGTGCCAGCAGCGCCAGCGGCAATGAGCAGTTCTTC. This encodes CASSASGNEQFF. Based on the CDR3 plus reference TRBV9 and TRBJ2-1, the full variable domain is DSGVTQTPKHLITATGQRVTLRCSPRSGDLSVYWYQQSLDQGLQFLIQYYNGEERAKGNILERFSAQQFPDLHSELNLSSLELGDSALYFCASSASGNEQFFGPGTRLTVL.

This chain's CDR3 is CASSPRDRVGDEQYF. CDR3 coding DNA: TGTGCCAGCAGCCCAAGGGACAGGGTCGGCGACGAGCAGTACTTC. The chain is built from TRBV9 and TRBJ2-7; 9 bases line up with TRBD1. Germline-derived CDR1 and CDR2 are SGDLS and YYNGEE. This CDR3 comprises 15 residues. The ends lost 4 bases at V and 5 bases at J; junction bases unmatched: 10. The full variable domain, its missing parts supplied by reference TRBV9 and TRBJ2-7, is DSGVTQTPKHLITATGQRVTLRCSPRSGDLSVYWYQQSLDQGLQFLIQYYNGEERAKGNILERFSAQQFPDLHSELNLSSLELGDSALYFCASSPRDRVGDEQYFGPGTRLTVT.

This chain connects TRBV10-3 to TRBJ2-1; 9 nucleotides align to TRBD2. This CDR3 has 15 amino acids. V shed 2 bases and J 4 bases; nucleotides not matched to a gene: 3. Germline V gene lookup returns CDR1 ENHRY and CDR2 SYGVKD. This CDR3 reads CAISEETSGYNEQFF. CDR3 sequence (DNA): TGTGCCATCAGTGAGGAGACTAGCGGATACAATGAGCAGTTCTTC.

This clone occurred once. This chain connects TRBV7-6 to TRBJ2-7, with 8 bases fitting TRBD1. J was trimmed by 9 bases and V by 2 bases; bases with no gene match: 6. Germline CDR1 is SGHVS and CDR2 is FNYEAQ. The CDR3 is 13 amino acids. CDR3 bases: TGTGCCAGCAGCTTAAAGAGAGGGACAGGGCAGTACTTC. Translating gives CASSLKRGTGQYF.

The chain uses TRBV14 and TRBJ2-7; 8 bases match TRBD2. The germline CDR1 and CDR2 sequences are SGHDN and FVKESK. The CDR3 has 14 amino acids. Unmatched junction bases numbered 7, after V lost 6 bases and J lost 3 bases. For the CDR3, the DNA is TGTGCCAGCAGGAGAGCGGGAGCCATCTACGAGCAGTACTTC. Translating it yields CASRRAGAIYEQYF.

V usage is TRBV5-8 and J usage is TRBJ2-5; TRBD2 aligns across 8 bases. The V gene end was trimmed by 3 bases and the J gene end by 5 bases; junction bases not matched to a gene: 15. This CDR3 has 17 residues. CDR1 and CDR2 from the germline V gene are SGHTS and YDEGEE. The CDR3 DNA is TGTGCCAGCAGCTCTGGGGCTTTGCGGGAGGAGAAGGAGACCCAGTACTTC. Amino acids: CASSSGALREEKETQYF.

V is TRBV19 and J is TRBJ2-3; TRBD2 aligns across 7 bases. The J segment lost 0 bases and the V segment lost 3 bases, leaving 3 bases of the junction unmatched. The CDR3 extends over 15 amino acids. CDR1 LNHDA and CDR2 SQIVND come from the germline V gene (reference sequence). This CDR3 reads CASSMLAESTDTQYF. The DNA for the CDR3 is TGTGCCAGTAGTATGCTAGCGGAGAGCACAGATACGCAGTATTTT.

The V call is TRBV6-6, the J call TRBJ1-5; 9 positions match TRBD1. Trimming at V came to 5 bases and at J to 4 bases, leaving 6 bases not matched to a gene. This CDR3 comprises 15 residues. CDR1 and CDR2 (germline): MNHNY, SVGAGI (reference sequence). The CDR3 reads CASSKQGALNQPQHF. The CDR3 nucleotides read TGTGCCAGCAGTAAACAGGGGGCGCTTAATCAGCCCCAGCATTTT.

This clone was observed a single time. The CDR3 DNA follows: TGCAGCGTCGGGACTGCCGCTGGAAACACCATATATTTT. Translated, it gives CSVGTAAGNTIYF. The chain couples TRBV29-1 to TRBJ1-3; maybe TRBD1 (5 bases). The ends were cut back, 6 bases at V and 2 bases at J, with 11 bases in the middle. The CDR3 runs 13 residues. Per germline, CDR1 SQVTM and CDR2 ANQGSEA.

The rearrangement uses TRBV25-1 and TRBJ1-5, with a possible D match to TRBD1 (6 bases). The germline CDR1 and CDR2 sequences are MGHDK and SYGVNS. This CDR3 region has 13 residues. Trimming cost V 8 bases and J 4 bases, with 12 bases left between them. The CDR3 loop reads CASLYRENQPQHF. In DNA, the CDR3 is TGTGCCAGCCTCTACAGGGAAAATCAGCCCCAGCATTTT.

This chain links TRBV5-1 with TRBJ2-3; 10 positions agree with TRBD2. Unmatched junction bases numbered 8, after V lost 5 bases and J lost 5 bases. The CDR3 extends over 15 amino acids. In germline, CDR1 is SGHRS, CDR2 YFSETQ. The CDR3 coding sequence is TGCGCCAGCAGACCAAGCGGGAGGGATAGAGATACGCAGTATTTT. Protein sequence: CASRPSGRDRDTQYF.

The chain couples TRBV6-1 to TRBJ1-5; 7 bases are a match to TRBD1. There are 14 residues in the CDR3. CDR1 is MNHNS, CDR2 SASEGT, per germline. The V and J ends lost 5 bases and 4 bases, in that order; junction bases with no gene match: 5. The CDR3 here is CASSLTGRNQPQHF. The CDR3 region has the DNA TGTGCCAGCAGTTTGACAGGGCGGAATCAGCCCCAGCATTTT.

The chain uses TRBV5-4 and TRBJ1-1; 8 nucleotides line up with TRBD1. The V segment lost 4 bases and the J segment 5 bases; nucleotides outside the gene matches: 7. The V gene's germline CDR1 is SGHNT and CDR2 YYREEE (reference sequence). This CDR3 region has 14 residues. The CDR3 DNA reads as TGTGCCAGCAGCAGCTCGGACAGGGTTACTGAAGCTTTCTTT. Protein: CASSSSDRVTEAFF.

The chain couples TRBV19 to TRBJ2-3, with 15 bases identical to TRBD2. The CDR3 has 16 residues. J gave up 3 bases and V 6 bases, and 4 bases lay outside the gene matches. Germline-derived CDR1 and CDR2 are LNHDA and SQIVND (reference sequence). The CDR3, as DNA: TGTGCCAGTAGCGGGACTAGCGGGAGGACGACAGATACGCAGTATTTT. Translation: CASSGTSGRTTDTQYF.

The V call is TRBV2, the J call TRBJ1-5, with 12 bases lining up with TRBD1. Germline lookup yields CDR1 SNHLY and CDR2 FYNNEI. V was clipped by 6 bases and J by 5 bases; unmatched bases: 2. The CDR3 sequence is 14 residues long. The DNA of the CDR3 is TGTGCCAGCAGGGGACAGGGGGCTTATCAGCCCCAGCATTTT. It specifies CASRGQGAYQPQHF. Full variable domain (remainder filled in from reference TRBV2 and TRBJ1-5): EPEVTQTPSHQVTQMGQEVILRCVPISNHLYFYWYRQILGQKVEFLVSFYNNEISEKSEIFDDQFSVERPDGSNFTLKIRSTKLEDSAMYFCASRGQGAYQPQHFGDGTRLSIL.

V usage is TRBV7-9 and J usage is TRBJ2-6, with TRBD1 identical over 7 bases. J lost 4 bases, V lost 5 bases, and 5 bases had no gene match. The CDR3 runs to 15 residues. Germline loops: CDR1 SEHNR, CDR2 FQNEAQ (reference sequence). This chain's CDR3 is CASSLTGSGANVLTF. DNA of the CDR3: TGTGCCAGCAGCCTGACAGGGTCCGGGGCCAACGTCCTGACTTTC.

This clone was counted a single time. This chain joins TRBV4-1 and TRBJ2-5; tentatively, D is TRBD2 (5 bases). The germline gives CDR1 MGHRA, CDR2 YSYEKL. Trimming took 1 base from V and 4 from J, leaving 13 bases between them. The CDR3 length is 15 residues. The CDR3 sequence: CASSQVPAGRETQYF. In nucleotides, the CDR3 is TGCGCCAGCAGCCAAGTTCCGGCGGGCCGAGAGACCCAGTACTTC.